Shown below are 23 T cell receptor beta chains from a single sample sequenced in a study of T cells in Graves' hyperthyroidism and ophthalmopathy. Researchers amplified the TCR beta CDR3 regions from RNA transcripts. TCR CDR3 underwent first-round RT-PCR with the HTBI primer set. TCRdb re-analysed the multiplex PCR reads in MiXCR, keeping a single row per CDR3 protein. The sample holds about 600,000 distinct CDR3 sequences; more than 15% are singletons and the top ten take roughly 3%. Sample: blood. The receptors originated from a woman aged 40-49 years with Graves' ophthalmopathy.

The chain couples TRBV12-3 or TRBV12-4 to TRBJ2-1, with 11 nucleotides matching TRBD2. The length of the CDR3 is 14 residues. V shed 4 bases, J shed 15 bases, and the junction held 11 bases outside the gene matches. The CDR3, as DNA: TGTGCCAGCAGTTCTTTAGCGGGGGGGCCGAGGGTGTTCTTC. It is translated as CASSSLAGGPRVFF.

This chain links TRBV10-3 with TRBJ2-1, with 14 bases that match TRBD2. J gave up 7 bases and V 6 bases, and 8 bases lay outside the gene matches. This CDR3 region has 16 residues. From germline, CDR1 is ENHRY and CDR2 SYGVKD. CDR3 loop: CAISPGLAGGINEQFF. Here the CDR3 DNA reads TGTGCCATCAGCCCAGGACTAGCGGGGGGCATTAATGAGCAGTTCTTC.

As DNA, the CDR3 is TGTGCCAGCAGTTACAGTCCAGGATCCCTGGCCGGGGAGCTGTTTTTT. Translation: CASSYSPGSLAGELFF. J is TRBJ2-2 and V is TRBV6-6; D remains unclear. This CDR3 has 16 amino acids. The V end was cut by 2 bases, the J end by 6 bases, with 16 bases between. The germline V gene encodes CDR1 MNHNY and CDR2 SVGAGI (reference sequence).

The table lists this clonotype with many counts. The chain carries TRBV5-8 and TRBJ2-3; no firm D call. CDR1 and CDR2 (germline): SGHTS, YDEGEE. CDR3 length: 15 residues. Trimming took off 4 bases at V and 0 bases at J, with 12 bases between the two ends. CDR3 in amino acids: CASSRTTGSTDTQYF. The DNA for the CDR3 is TGTGCCAGCAGCCGTACGACTGGAAGCACAGATACGCAGTATTTT. Full variable domain (missing parts from reference TRBV5-8 and TRBJ2-3): EAGVTQSPTHLIKTRGQQATLRCSPISGHTSVYWYQQALGLGLQFLLWYDEGEERNRGNFPPRFSGRQFPNYSSELNVNALELEDSALYLCASSRTTGSTDTQYFGPGTRLTVL.

This clonotype showed up many times. The CDR3 nucleotides read TGTGCCAGCAGGAGGGGACTAGCGGGCTACGAGCAGTACTTC. It is translated as CASRRGLAGYEQYF. The chain links TRBV28 to TRBJ2-7; 12 nucleotides match TRBD2. CDR3 length: 14 residues. Germline-derived CDR1 and CDR2 are MDHEN and SYDVKM. Trimming took 6 bases from V and 3 from J; bases not matched to a gene: 3.

This clonotype came up many times. The chain has TRBV7-3 and TRBJ2-1; TRBD2 aligns across 8 bases. The length of the CDR3 is 17 residues. The germline V gene has CDR1 SGHTA and CDR2 FQGTGA. After removal of 0 bases from V and 4 bases from J, the junction contained 8 bases not matched to a gene. The CDR3 DNA sequence: TGTGCCAGCAGCTTAACGCCAGCGGGGGAGCCTTACAATGAGCAGTTCTTC. The encoded protein is CASSLTPAGEPYNEQFF.

This clonotype came up a few times. The chain recombines TRBV11-1 with TRBJ2-1; maybe TRBD2 (7 bases). The CDR3 runs to 17 residues. V lost 5 bases and J 4 bases, leaving 21 bases between the germline ends. From germline, CDR1 is SGHAT and CDR2 FQDESV (reference sequence). In DNA, the CDR3 is TGTGCCAGCAGCAGCTCTAAACGGGGGGCGGGATACAATGAGCAGTTCTTC. Protein sequence: CASSSSKRGAGYNEQFF.

This clonotype was counted between two and nine times. The rearrangement links TRBV11-2 to TRBJ2-3; maybe TRBD2 (5 bases). The germline V gene encodes CDR1 SGHAT and CDR2 FQNNGV. The CDR3 has 15 amino acids. The V end was cut by 1 base, the J end by 4 bases, with 12 bases between. CDR3 amino acids: CASSLGLPGADTQYF. The CDR3 DNA is TGTGCCAGCAGCTTAGGCTTACCCGGGGCAGATACGCAGTATTTT.

Many counts were recorded for this clonotype. The genes are TRBV2 and TRBJ2-5; D is uncertain. The germline V and J ends were trimmed by 6 bases and 2 bases, with 10 bases remaining between them. CDR1 and CDR2 from the germline V gene are SNHLY and FYNNEI. This CDR3 has 13 residues. In DNA form, the CDR3 reads TGTGCCAGCAGCAAGCAAGAGCAAGAGACCCAGTACTTC. Amino acids: CASSKQEQETQYF.

As for this clonotype: One base away lies a much larger clone, so this may be a sequencing read error. The chain carries TRBV11-2 and TRBJ2-2; D unclear. There are 14 residues in the CDR3. Germline V gene data show CDR1 as SGHAT and CDR2 as FQNNGV. CDR3 nucleotides: TGTGCCGGCAGCTTAGTACAGAACACCGGGGAGCTGTTTTTT. Translation gives CAGSLVQNTGELFF.

The V gene is TRBV12-3 or TRBV12-4, the J gene TRBJ2-7; D gene ambiguous. V dropped 2 bases and J dropped 6 bases, with 8 bases sitting between them. The CDR3 is 12 residues long. As DNA, the CDR3 is TGTGCCAGCAGTTTAAGGTTCAGCGAGCAGTACTTC. Encoded protein: CASSLRFSEQYF.

The chain links TRBV5-6 to TRBJ1-2, with D unclear. V gave up 0 bases and J gave up 7 bases, with 22 bases separating them. Germline CDR1 reads SGHDT; CDR2 reads YYEEEE. This CDR3 region has 17 residues. DNA of the CDR3: TGTGCCAGCAGCTTGGAGGGTGACCGGTACGCCTATCGTGGCTACACCTTC. This translates into CASSLEGDRYAYRGYTF.

The chain is built from TRBV19 and TRBJ2-5; D is unresolved. CDR1 LNHDA and CDR2 SQIVND come from the germline V gene (reference sequence). This CDR3 has 14 amino acids. The V end lost 3 bases, the J end lost 0 bases, and 8 bases lay between the germline ends. The CDR3: CASSMGPYQETQYF. CDR3 sequence (DNA): TGTGCCAGTAGTATGGGCCCCTACCAAGAGACCCAGTACTTC.

This clonotype showed up just a few times. The chain employs TRBV10-3 and TRBJ2-7; weak D call: TRBD1 (6 bases). Germline CDR1 ENHRY, CDR2 SYGVKD. V dropped 0 bases and J dropped 6 bases, with 9 bases sitting between them. CDR3 length equals 13 residues. CDR3 nucleotides: TGTGCCATCAGTGAGTCGATAGGGGGCGAGCAGTACTTC. It encodes CAISESIGGEQYF.

This clonotype was picked up many times. The chain joins TRBV12-3 or TRBV12-4 to TRBJ2-3; D is ambiguous. V shed 0 bases and J shed 0 bases, with 7 bases lying between them. This CDR3 region has 15 residues. The CDR3 loop is CASSLAATSTDTQYF. CDR3 in DNA: TGTGCCAGCAGTTTAGCAGCCACTAGCACAGATACGCAGTATTTT.

This clonotype was seen a handful of times. The rearrangement links TRBV6-5 to TRBJ1-6, with 8 positions matching TRBD1. The J segment lost 9 bases and the V segment lost 0 bases, leaving 4 bases of the junction unmatched. The CDR3 covers 15 residues. The germline CDR1 and CDR2 sequences are MNHEY and SVGAGI. This chain's CDR3 is CASSYSGQGRSPLHF. CDR3 bases: TGTGCCAGCAGTTACTCAGGACAGGGTCGTTCACCCCTCCACTTT.

A word on this clonotype: An end of the junction does not agree with germline; a read error may underlie this. V and J are TRBV4-1 and TRBJ2-1; no firm D call. The CDR3 length is 13 residues. Germline CDR1 is MGHRA and CDR2 is YSYEKL. The CDR3 bases are TGCGCCAGCAGCCAAGGTCAGAACAATGGGCAGTTCTTC. Amino acid sequence: CASSQGQNNGQFF.

This chain joins TRBV28 and TRBJ2-1; D tentatively reads TRBD1 or TRBD2 (5 bases each). This CDR3 contains 15 residues. V gave up 7 bases and J gave up 0 bases, with 13 bases separating them. Germline V gene data show CDR1 as MDHEN and CDR2 as SYDVKM. The CDR3 reads CASIPGTPSYNEQFF. The CDR3, as DNA: TGTGCCAGCATTCCGGGGACCCCCTCCTACAATGAGCAGTTCTTC.

This clonotype came up a few times. The chain has TRBV29-1 and TRBJ2-3; no clear D. Deletions cut 2 bases from V and 11 bases from J, with 11 bases between. The germline V gene encodes CDR1 SQVTM and CDR2 ANQGSEA. There are 11 residues in the CDR3. The chain's CDR3 is CSVETPGLQYF. The CDR3, as DNA: TGCAGCGTTGAAACCCCTGGTCTGCAGTATTTT.

This clonotype was observed at least ten times. J is TRBJ2-5 and V is TRBV30, with D possibly being TRBD1 or TRBD2 (6 bases each). In germline, CDR1 is GTSNPN, CDR2 SVGIG (reference sequence). This CDR3 region has 15 residues. V shed 1 base and J shed 2 bases, with 14 bases lying between them. This CDR3 reads CAWSALGGLQETQYF. For the CDR3, the DNA is TGTGCCTGGAGTGCCTTAGGGGGGTTACAAGAGACCCAGTACTTC.

The chain carries TRBV7-9 and TRBJ1-3, with D perhaps TRBD1 (5 bases). Per the germline V gene, CDR1 is SEHNR and CDR2 is FQNEAQ (reference sequence). With 0 bases removed from V and 2 bases from J, the gap between germline ends came to 17 bases. The CDR3 is 18 residues long. CDR3 sequence reads: CASSLAGVREMAGNTIYF. The DNA of the CDR3 is TGTGCCAGCAGCTTAGCGGGGGTCCGAGAGATGGCTGGAAACACCATATATTTT.

This clonotype was detected a few times. The chain couples TRBV9 to TRBJ2-3; 10 positions match TRBD2. After removal of 3 bases from V and 2 bases from J, the junction contained 3 bases not matched to a gene. The germline gives CDR1 SGDLS, CDR2 YYNGEE. The CDR3 is made up of 15 amino acids. Here the CDR3 reads CASSALAGSTDTQYF. CDR3 nucleotide sequence: TGTGCCAGCAGCGCACTAGCGGGATCCACAGATACGCAGTATTTT.

This clonotype was counted ten times or more. This chain joins TRBV3-1 and TRBJ1-1; maybe TRBD1 (5 bases). V was cut by 2 bases and J by 0 bases, with 19 bases left in between. This CDR3 has 18 amino acids. Germline V gives CDR1 LGHDT, CDR2 YNNKEL (reference sequence). CDR3 bases: TGTGCCAGCAGCCAATGGCCTCCCGGGGCCCCACTGAACACTGAAGCTTTCTTT. Its translation: CASSQWPPGAPLNTEAFF.